Presented here are 5 T cell receptor beta chains from one specimen sequenced in a study of cytomegalovirus exposure and HLA in healthy donors (dated by TCRdb to 2015 to 2018). The library was made by the immunoSEQ multiplex PCR assay. A mixture of 60 forward primers for TCR Vbeta segments and 13 reverse primers for TCR Jbeta segments was used in the multiplex PCR. Held by TCRdb, this immuneACCESS table contains in-frame sequences only and omits some clones. Under half of the omission traces to an unresolved V gene where checked; the cause of the rest is unknown. For this sample there are about 140,000 clones; around 80% appear just once. The leading ten clones occupy 1.5% to 2.5% of the sample. Material: PBMCs. The source of these receptors is a woman between 40 and 55 years old in good health and CMV-seronegative.

The rearrangement links TRBV7-9 to TRBJ1-1; D is possibly TRBD1 (6 bases). This CDR3 contains 13 residues. The V gene's germline CDR1 is SEHNR and CDR2 FQNEAQ (reference sequence). Trimming pared 4 bases from V and 8 bases from J, leaving 14 bases between. CDR3 protein: CASSSTGRGEAFF. Written as DNA, the CDR3 is TGTGCCAGCAGCTCGACAGGCCGAGGGGAAGCTTTCTTT. The full variable domain, rest sourced from reference TRBV7-9 and TRBJ1-1, is DTGVSQNPRHKITKRGQNVTFRCDPISEHNRLYWYRQTLGQGPEFLTYFQNEAQLEKSRLLSDRFSAERPKGSFSTLEIQRTEQGDSAMYLCASSSTGRGEAFFGQGTRLTVV.

The chain uses TRBV18 and TRBJ2-3; D remains unclear. V was pared by 5 bases and J by 0 bases, with 9 bases between. The germline V gene has CDR1 KGHSH and CDR2 LQKENI. The CDR3 length is 14 residues. CDR3 loop: CASSSTGSTDTQYF. In nucleotides, the CDR3 is TGTGCCAGCTCATCGACGGGTAGCACAGATACGCAGTATTTT. The variable domain in full, completed from reference TRBV18 and TRBJ2-3, reads NAGVMQNPRHLVRRRGQEARLRCSPMKGHSHVYWYRQLPEEGLKFMVYLQKENIIDESGMPKERFSAEFPKEGPSILRIQQVVRGDSAAYFCASSSTGSTDTQYFGPGTRLTVL.

The CDR3 region has the DNA TGTGCCAGCAGCCCCCCCCTGAGTACAGGCTACTCCTACAATGAGCAGTTCTTC. Translation: CASSPPLSTGYSYNEQFF. The rearrangement links TRBV7-9 to TRBJ2-1, with D perhaps matching TRBD1 (5 bases). The CDR3 is 18 amino acids. V was cut by 5 bases and J by 0 bases, with 20 bases left in between. Germline values: CDR1 SEHNR, CDR2 FQNEAQ (reference sequence).

The V gene is TRBV7-9, the J gene TRBJ2-1; 8 nucleotides match TRBD1. CDR1 and CDR2 (germline): SEHNR, FQNEAQ (reference sequence). This CDR3 is built from 15 residues. Unmatched junction bases numbered 4, after V lost 5 bases and J lost 1 base. The CDR3 region is CASSPRDRSYNEQFF. As DNA, the CDR3 is TGTGCCAGCAGCCCCCGGGACAGGTCCTACAATGAGCAGTTCTTC.

The V and J genes are TRBV7-3 and TRBJ2-3; 9 bases map to TRBD2. The CDR3 runs 16 residues. Per germline, CDR1 SGHTA and CDR2 FQGTGA. V was clipped by 4 bases and J by 4 bases; unmatched bases: 9. The DNA for the CDR3 is TGTGCCAGCAGCTACCGGGTAGCGGGAGCGGCAGATACGCAGTATTTT. Encoded protein: CASSYRVAGAADTQYF. Drawing the rest from reference TRBV7-3 and TRBJ2-3, the complete variable domain is GAGVSQTPSNKVTEKGKYVELRCDPISGHTALYWYRQSLGQGPEFLIYFQGTGAADDSGLPNDRFFAVRPEGSVSTLKIQRTERGDSAVYLCASSYRVAGAADTQYFGPGTRLTVL.